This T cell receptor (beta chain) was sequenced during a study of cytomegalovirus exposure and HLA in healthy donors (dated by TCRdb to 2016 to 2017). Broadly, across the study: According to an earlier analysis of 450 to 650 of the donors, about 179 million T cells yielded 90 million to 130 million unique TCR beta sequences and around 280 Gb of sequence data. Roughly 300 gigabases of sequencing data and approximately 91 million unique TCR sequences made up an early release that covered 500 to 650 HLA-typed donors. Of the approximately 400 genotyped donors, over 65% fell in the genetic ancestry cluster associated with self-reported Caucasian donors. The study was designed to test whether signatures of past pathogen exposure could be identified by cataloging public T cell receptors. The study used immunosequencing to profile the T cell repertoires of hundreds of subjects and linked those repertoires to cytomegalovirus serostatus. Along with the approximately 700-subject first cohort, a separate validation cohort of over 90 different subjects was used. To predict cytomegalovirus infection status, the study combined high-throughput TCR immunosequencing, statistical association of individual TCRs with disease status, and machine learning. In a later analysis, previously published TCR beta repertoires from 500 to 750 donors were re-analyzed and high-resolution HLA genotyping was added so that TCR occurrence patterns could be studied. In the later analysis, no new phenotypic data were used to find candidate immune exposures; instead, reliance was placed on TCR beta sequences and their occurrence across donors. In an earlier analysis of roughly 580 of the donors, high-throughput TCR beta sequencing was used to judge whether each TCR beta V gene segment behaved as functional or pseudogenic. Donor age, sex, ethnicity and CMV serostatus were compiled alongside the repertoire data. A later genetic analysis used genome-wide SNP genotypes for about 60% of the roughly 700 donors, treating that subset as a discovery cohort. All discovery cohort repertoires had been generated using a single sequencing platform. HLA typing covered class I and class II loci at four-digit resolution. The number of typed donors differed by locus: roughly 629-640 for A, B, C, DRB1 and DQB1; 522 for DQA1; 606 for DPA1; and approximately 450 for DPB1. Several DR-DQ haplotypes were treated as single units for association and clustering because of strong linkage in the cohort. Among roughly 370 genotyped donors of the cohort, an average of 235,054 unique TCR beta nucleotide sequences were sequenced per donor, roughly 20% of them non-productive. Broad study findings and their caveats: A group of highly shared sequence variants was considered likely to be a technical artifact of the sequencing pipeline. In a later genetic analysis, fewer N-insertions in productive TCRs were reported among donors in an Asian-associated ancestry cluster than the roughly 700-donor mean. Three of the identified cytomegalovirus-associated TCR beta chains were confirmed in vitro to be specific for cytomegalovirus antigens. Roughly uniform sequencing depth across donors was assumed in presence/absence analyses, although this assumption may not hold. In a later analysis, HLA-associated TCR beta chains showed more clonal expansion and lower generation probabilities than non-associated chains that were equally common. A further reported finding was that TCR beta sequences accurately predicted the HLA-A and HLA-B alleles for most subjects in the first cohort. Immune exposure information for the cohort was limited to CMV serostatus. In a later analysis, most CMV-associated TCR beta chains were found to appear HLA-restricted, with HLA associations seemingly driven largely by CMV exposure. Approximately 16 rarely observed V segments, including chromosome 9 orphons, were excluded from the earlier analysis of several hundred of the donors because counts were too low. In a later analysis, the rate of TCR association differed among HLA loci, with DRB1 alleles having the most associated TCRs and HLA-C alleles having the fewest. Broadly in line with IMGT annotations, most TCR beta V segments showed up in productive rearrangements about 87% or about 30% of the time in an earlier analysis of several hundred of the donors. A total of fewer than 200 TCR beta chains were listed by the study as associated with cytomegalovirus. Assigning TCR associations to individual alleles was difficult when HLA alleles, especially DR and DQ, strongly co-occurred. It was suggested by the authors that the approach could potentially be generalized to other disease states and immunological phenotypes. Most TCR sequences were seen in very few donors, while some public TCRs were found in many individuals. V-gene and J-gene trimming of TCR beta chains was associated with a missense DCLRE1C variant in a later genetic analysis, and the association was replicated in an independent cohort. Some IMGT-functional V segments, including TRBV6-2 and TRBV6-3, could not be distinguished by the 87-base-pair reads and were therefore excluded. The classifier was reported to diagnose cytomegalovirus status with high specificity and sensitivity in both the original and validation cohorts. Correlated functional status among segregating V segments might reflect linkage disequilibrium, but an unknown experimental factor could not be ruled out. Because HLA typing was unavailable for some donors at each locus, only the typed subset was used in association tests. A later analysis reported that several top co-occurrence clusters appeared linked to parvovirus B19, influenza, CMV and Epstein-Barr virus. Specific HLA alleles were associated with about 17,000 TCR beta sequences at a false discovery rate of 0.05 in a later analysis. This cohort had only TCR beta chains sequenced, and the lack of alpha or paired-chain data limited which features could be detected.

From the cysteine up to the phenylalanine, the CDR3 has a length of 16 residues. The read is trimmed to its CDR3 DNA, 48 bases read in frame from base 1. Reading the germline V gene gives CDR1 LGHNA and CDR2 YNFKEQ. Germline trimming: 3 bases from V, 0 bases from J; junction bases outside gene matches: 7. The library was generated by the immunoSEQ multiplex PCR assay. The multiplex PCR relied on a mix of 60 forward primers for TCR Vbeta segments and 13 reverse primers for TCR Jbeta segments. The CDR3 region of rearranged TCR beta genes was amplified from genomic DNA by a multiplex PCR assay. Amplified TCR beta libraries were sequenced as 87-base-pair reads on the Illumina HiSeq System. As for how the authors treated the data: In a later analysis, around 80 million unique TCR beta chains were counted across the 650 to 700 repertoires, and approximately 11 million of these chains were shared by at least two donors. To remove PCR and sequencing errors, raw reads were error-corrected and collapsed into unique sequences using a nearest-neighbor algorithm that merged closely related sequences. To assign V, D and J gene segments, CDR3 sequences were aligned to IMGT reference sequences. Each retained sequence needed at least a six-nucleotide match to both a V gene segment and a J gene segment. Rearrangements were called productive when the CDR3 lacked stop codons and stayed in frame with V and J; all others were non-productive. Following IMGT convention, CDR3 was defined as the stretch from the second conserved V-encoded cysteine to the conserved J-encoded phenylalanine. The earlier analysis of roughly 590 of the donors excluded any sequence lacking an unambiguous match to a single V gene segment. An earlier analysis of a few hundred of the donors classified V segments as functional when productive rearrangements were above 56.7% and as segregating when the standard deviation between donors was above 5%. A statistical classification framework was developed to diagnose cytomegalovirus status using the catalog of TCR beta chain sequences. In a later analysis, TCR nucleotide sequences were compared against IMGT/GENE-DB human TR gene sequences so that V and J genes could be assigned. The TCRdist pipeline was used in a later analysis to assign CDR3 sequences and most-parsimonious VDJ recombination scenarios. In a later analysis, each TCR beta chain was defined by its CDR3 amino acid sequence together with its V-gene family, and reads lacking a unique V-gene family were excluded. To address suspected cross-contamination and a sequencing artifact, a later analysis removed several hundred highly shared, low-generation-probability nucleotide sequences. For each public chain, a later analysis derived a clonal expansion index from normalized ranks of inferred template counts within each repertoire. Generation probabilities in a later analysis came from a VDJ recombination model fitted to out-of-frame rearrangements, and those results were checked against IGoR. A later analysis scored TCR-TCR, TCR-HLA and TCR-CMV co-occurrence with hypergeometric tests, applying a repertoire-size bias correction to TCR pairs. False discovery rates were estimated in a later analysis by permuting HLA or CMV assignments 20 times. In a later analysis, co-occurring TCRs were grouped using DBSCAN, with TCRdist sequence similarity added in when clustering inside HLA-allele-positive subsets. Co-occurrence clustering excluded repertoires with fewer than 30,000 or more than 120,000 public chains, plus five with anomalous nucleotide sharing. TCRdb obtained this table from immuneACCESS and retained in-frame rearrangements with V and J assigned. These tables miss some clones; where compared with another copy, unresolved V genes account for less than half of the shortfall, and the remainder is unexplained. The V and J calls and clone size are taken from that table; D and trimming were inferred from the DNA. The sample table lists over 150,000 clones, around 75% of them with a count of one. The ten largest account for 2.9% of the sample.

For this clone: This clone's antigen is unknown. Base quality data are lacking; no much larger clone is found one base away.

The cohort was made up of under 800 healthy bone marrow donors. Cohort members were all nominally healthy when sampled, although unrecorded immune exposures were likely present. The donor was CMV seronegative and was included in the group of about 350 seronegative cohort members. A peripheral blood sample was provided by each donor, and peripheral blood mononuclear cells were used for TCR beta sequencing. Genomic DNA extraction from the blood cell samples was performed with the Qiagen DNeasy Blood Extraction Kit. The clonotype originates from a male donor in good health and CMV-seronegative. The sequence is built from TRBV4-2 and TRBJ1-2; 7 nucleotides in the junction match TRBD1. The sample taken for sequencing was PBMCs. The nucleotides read TGTGCCAGCAGCCAGGAAGGGGGCCTGACTAACTATGGCTACACCTTC. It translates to CASSQEGGLTNYGYTF.